One sample yielded the 2 T cell receptor beta chains listed below, sequenced in a study of blood T cell repertoires in COVID-19. Libraries were prepared by immunoSEQ multiplex PCR; TCRdb keeps only in-frame clonotypes and omits some of them. The profile covers approximately 120,000 clones, with around two thirds appearing a single time and approximately 2.3% taken by the ten largest. Sequencing was carried out using peripheral blood. The receptors originated from a woman in her seventies with acute or convalescent COVID-19.

This clone was seen more than once but under ten times. The V gene is TRBV9, the J gene TRBJ1-5, with 7 bases that match TRBD1. This CDR3 is 16 amino acids long. Trimming at V came to 1 base and at J to 6 bases, leaving 10 bases not matched to a gene. Looked up from germline, CDR1 is SGDLS and CDR2 is YYNGEE. CDR3 bases: TGTGCCAGCAGCGTATCCCAGGGGGGCATCCGTCAGCCCCAGCATTTT. This translates into CASSVSQGGIRQPQHF.

V and J are TRBV12-3 or TRBV12-4 and TRBJ1-2, with D tentatively TRBD1 (5 bases). Deletions cut 7 bases from V and 4 bases from J, with 13 bases between. The CDR3 extends over 13 amino acids. CDR3 DNA: TGTGCCAGCACCCTGGGCCAGGGCTATGGCTACACCTTC. This codes for CASTLGQGYGYTF.